The 22 T cell receptor beta chains presented below share a single source sample, sequenced in a study of blood T cell repertoires in COVID-19. TCRdb keeps only in-frame clones here, not all; method: immunoSEQ multiplex PCR. The sample yields about 94,000 clones, around 82% seen once. Sample: peripheral blood. Source of these receptors: a man aged 55 to 70 with acute or convalescent COVID-19.

Of note for this clone: Different DNA sequences within this sample yield the same CDR3. This chain links TRBV4-3 with TRBJ2-7, with 11 bases fitting TRBD1. With V trimmed by 4 bases and J by 4 bases, 3 bases remained unmatched. The CDR3 loop spans 14 amino acids. The V gene's germline CDR1 is LGHNA and CDR2 YSLEER. This chain's CDR3 is CASSPGTGGYEQYF. Here the CDR3 DNA reads TGCGCCAGCAGCCCGGGGACAGGGGGATACGAGCAGTACTTC.

This clone has a single count. The chain employs TRBV5-1 and TRBJ2-7, with 10 nucleotides matching TRBD1. This CDR3 region has 13 residues. The junction had 8 bases not matched to a gene; V was cut back by 7 bases and J by 7 bases. Germline V CDR1 and CDR2: SGHRS, YFSETQ. CDR3 nucleotide sequence: TGCGCCAGCTCCGGGACAGGGGCATGGGAGCAGTACTTC. As protein: CASSGTGAWEQYF.

The genes are TRBV3-1 (or the pseudogene TRBV3-2) and TRBJ2-3, with 11 bases fitting TRBD2. CDR3 length: 17 residues. Germline V lookup: CDR1 LGHDT, CDR2 YNNKEL (reference sequence). V trimming: 4 bases; J trimming: 2 bases; junction bases outside the gene matches: 8. The DNA for the CDR3 is TGTGCCAGCAGCCTAGCGGGGGGGCTGTCCGACACAGATACGCAGTATTTT. This sequence encodes CASSLAGGLSDTDTQYF.

The J gene is TRBJ1-5, the V gene TRBV5-8; 10 nucleotides line up with TRBD1. The CDR3 has 17 amino acids. Germline V lookup: CDR1 SGHTS, CDR2 YDEGEE. V lost 2 bases, J lost 0 bases, and 5 bases stayed unmatched. CDR3 sequence: CASSFGTGAYSNQPQHF. CDR3 nucleotide sequence: TGTGCCAGCAGCTTTGGGACAGGGGCGTATAGCAATCAGCCCCAGCATTTT.

This chain joins TRBV7-2 and TRBJ2-1; weak D call: TRBD2 (6 bases). Germline CDR1 is SGHTA and CDR2 is FQGNSA. The V and J ends lost 1 base and 7 bases respectively, with 11 bases between them. The CDR3 consists of 14 residues. For the CDR3, the DNA is TGTGCCAGCAGCTTAGGGGACTCGGTAAATGAGCAGTTCTTC. Protein product: CASSLGDSVNEQFF.

This clone was counted a single time. Here the CDR3 DNA reads TGTGCCAGCAGCGTAGAACAGGAAGGTGGCTACACCTTC. The encoded protein is CASSVEQEGGYTF. The V call is TRBV9, the J call TRBJ1-2, with D tentatively TRBD1 (5 bases). Germline values: CDR1 SGDLS, CDR2 YYNGEE. V lost 0 bases and J lost 7, with 10 bases in between. The CDR3 is 13 amino acids.

The chain couples TRBV30 to TRBJ2-2; 10 bases match TRBD1. The CDR3 is 19 amino acids. Germline lookup yields CDR1 GTSNPN and CDR2 SVGIG (reference sequence). The V and J ends lost 0 bases and 5 bases, in that order; junction bases with no gene match: 15. CDR3 loop: CAWSVLPTPGQGITGELFF. DNA for the CDR3: TGTGCCTGGAGTGTACTCCCGACACCGGGACAGGGGATTACCGGGGAGCTGTTTTTT.

The chain couples TRBV6-2 or TRBV6-3 to TRBJ2-7; no definite D call. V lost 4 bases and J lost 2, with 6 bases in between. CDR3 size: 12 residues. Germline CDR1 and CDR2: MNHEY and SVGEGT. The CDR3 region has the DNA TGTGCCAGCAGTTCCGTAACCTACGAGCAGTACTTC. Translated: CASSSVTYEQYF.

The rearrangement joins TRBV9 to TRBJ2-1; maybe TRBD2 (6 bases). Germline V gene data show CDR1 as SGDLS and CDR2 as YYNGEE. The CDR3 runs to 14 residues. The V and J ends lost 4 bases and 7 bases respectively, with 15 bases between them. The CDR3 DNA is TGTGCCAGCAGCCCCTGGAGGGGAGGTAATGAGCAGTTCTTC. Its translation: CASSPWRGGNEQFF.

This clone came up once. The chain recombines TRBV3-1 (or the pseudogene TRBV3-2) with TRBJ1-5; the D gene is possibly TRBD1 (6 bases). CDR1 LGHDT and CDR2 YNNKEL come from the germline V gene (reference sequence). This CDR3 is built from 14 residues. Trimming stripped 2 bases from V and 4 bases from J, with 9 bases between. CDR3 residues: CASSQNRGNQPQHF. The CDR3 nucleotides are TGTGCCAGCAGCCAAAATAGGGGGAATCAGCCCCAGCATTTT.

This clone turned up a few times. The chain recombines TRBV9 with TRBJ1-2; 8 positions match TRBD1. The CDR3 extends over 14 amino acids. The V gene end was trimmed by 3 bases and the J gene end by 4 bases; junction bases not matched to a gene: 5. CDR1 and CDR2 (germline): SGDLS, YYNGEE. CDR3 in DNA: TGTGCCAGCAGCGATCGGACAGGGAGCTATGGCTACACCTTC. It translates to CASSDRTGSYGYTF.

The chain carries TRBV18 and TRBJ1-2; possible D gene TRBD1, 5 bases. The CDR3 contains 14 residues. In germline, CDR1 is KGHSH, CDR2 LQKENI. V dropped 2 bases and J dropped 1 base, with 8 bases sitting between them. The CDR3 loop is CASSPGAVNYGYTF. For the CDR3, the DNA is TGTGCCAGCTCACCAGGGGCAGTTAACTATGGCTACACCTTC.

This sequence joins TRBV19 and TRBJ2-5; 7 nucleotides align to TRBD1. The J segment lost 5 bases and the V segment lost 4 bases, leaving 10 bases of the junction unmatched. CDR1 is LNHDA and CDR2 is SQIVND in the germline V gene (reference sequence). The CDR3 extends over 15 amino acids. The DNA for the CDR3 is TGTGCCAGTAGTAGAAAGACAGGGTTTATGGAGACCCAGTACTTC. Translated: CASSRKTGFMETQYF. Full variable domain (outside the CDR3, taken from reference TRBV19 and TRBJ2-5): DGGITQSPKYLFRKEGQNVTLSCEQNLNHDAMYWYRQDPGQGLRLIYYSQIVNDFQKGDIAEGYSVSREKKESFPLTVTSAQKNPTAFYLCASSRKTGFMETQYFGPGTRLLVL.

This clone was picked up one time. The chain couples TRBV6-5 to TRBJ1-2, with 8 nucleotides matching TRBD1. The junction had 2 bases not matched to a gene; V was cut back by 1 base and J by 4 bases. The germline V gene has CDR1 MNHEY and CDR2 SVGAGI. There are 14 residues in the CDR3. The CDR3 is CASSYLDRAYGYTF. The CDR3 DNA is TGTGCCAGCAGTTACTTGGACAGGGCCTATGGCTACACCTTC.

The gene calls are TRBV15 and TRBJ2-5; 8 bases are a match to TRBD2. There are 14 residues in the CDR3. Germline CDR1 LNHNV, CDR2 YYDKDF (reference sequence). With 4 bases clipped from V and 5 bases from J, the junction kept 6 bases outside the gene matches. The CDR3 is CATSTSSGGETQYF. DNA of the CDR3: TGTGCCACCAGCACCTCGAGCGGGGGTGAGACCCAGTACTTC.

This clone has just one count. The chain joins TRBV3-1 (or the pseudogene TRBV3-2) to TRBJ2-5; tentative D call: TRBD2 (6 bases). This CDR3 contains 15 residues. CDR1 and CDR2 (germline): LGHDT, YNNKEL (reference sequence). The V end lost 0 bases, the J end lost 1 base, and 9 bases lay between the germline ends. The CDR3 here is CASSQEGSGQETQYF. CDR3 DNA sequence: TGTGCCAGCAGCCAAGAGGGTAGCGGCCAAGAGACCCAGTACTTC.

This rearrangement joins TRBV5-8 to TRBJ1-3; a weak D match, TRBD1 (6 bases). Per the germline V gene, CDR1 is SGHTS and CDR2 is YDEGEE. The ends were cut back, 1 base at V and 3 bases at J, with 14 bases in the middle. This CDR3 is built from 16 residues. DNA of the CDR3: TGTGCCAGCAGCTTGTTTACAGGGAAAGGTGGAAACACCATATATTTT. It translates to CASSLFTGKGGNTIYF.

The chain couples TRBV7-2 to TRBJ2-5; unclear D gene. Germline lookup yields CDR1 SGHTA and CDR2 FQGNSA. The V and J ends lost 5 bases and 2 bases respectively, with 12 bases between them. This CDR3 has 14 residues. DNA of the CDR3: TGTGCCAGCAGCCCATGGGCCCTACAAGAGACCCAGTACTTC. Amino acids: CASSPWALQETQYF.

The rearrangement uses TRBV5-8 and TRBJ1-3, with 9 nucleotides matching TRBD1. This CDR3 is built from 15 residues. The germline V gene has CDR1 SGHTS and CDR2 YDEGEE. Trimming cost V 3 bases and J 4 bases; bases outside gene matches: 5. CDR3 sequence reads: CASSSGQGSGNTIYF. The CDR3 DNA follows: TGTGCCAGCAGCTCGGGACAGGGTTCGGGAAACACCATATATTTT.

The chain uses TRBV12-3 or TRBV12-4 and TRBJ2-7; weak D call: TRBD1 (5 bases). V was cut by 2 bases and J by 6 bases, with 5 bases left in between. This CDR3 contains 11 residues. The CDR3: CASSLRGEQYF. In DNA, the CDR3 is TGTGCCAGCAGTTTAAGGGGCGAGCAGTACTTC.

The gene calls are TRBV27 and TRBJ2-7; D ambiguous. Trimming cost V 10 bases and J 0 bases, with 4 bases left between them. The CDR3 loop spans 10 amino acids. Germline V gene sequence: CDR1 MNHEY, CDR2 SMNVEV (reference sequence). CDR3 amino acids: CATNSYEQYF. In nucleotides, the CDR3 is TGTGCCACCAACTCCTACGAGCAGTACTTC.

The chain employs TRBV5-6 and TRBJ2-7, with 8 bases lining up with TRBD1. The length of the CDR3 is 14 residues. The ends lost 4 bases at V and 6 bases at J; junction bases unmatched: 9. CDR1 and CDR2 (germline): SGHDT, YYEEEE. The CDR3 bases are TGTGCCAGCAGCCTTCCGGACAGGGCAGGCGAGCAGTACTTC. Its translation is CASSLPDRAGEQYF.